This TCR beta chain was sequenced for a study of Tregs in tolerant kidney transplant recipients. At the level of the study: Related graft donors supplied nonmyeloablative bone marrow transplants, and mixed chimerism was transient.

In the case of this clone: Its matching antigen is unknown. This same CDR3 is encoded by further DNA sequences in the sample.

Whole-study findings and limits: For some patients, primers changed over time, blocking nucleotide-level comparison.

TCRdb's copy holds only in-frame clones and misses some; the assay was immunoSEQ multiplex PCR. Seen here are over 50,000 clones, 80% to 90% observed once, and the top ten hold about 2.1%. This CDR3 spans 14 amino acids. Germline lookup yields CDR1 MNHNS and CDR2 SASEGT. Trimming removed 4 bases at V and 7 bases at J, with 14 bases between. CD4+CD25+CD127- Tregs, CD4+CD25- non-Tregs, CD4 and CD8 cells were sorted. This chain links TRBV6-1 with TRBJ1-5; TRBD1 is a possible D gene (6 bases). The receptor's source is a human donor who received a combined kidney and bone marrow transplant. Material: Tregs from blood, obtained before the transplant. CDR3 in amino acids: CASSGGRGGQPQHF. DNA of the CDR3: TGTGCCAGCAGTGGGGGGCGGGGTGGCCAGCCCCAGCATTTT.